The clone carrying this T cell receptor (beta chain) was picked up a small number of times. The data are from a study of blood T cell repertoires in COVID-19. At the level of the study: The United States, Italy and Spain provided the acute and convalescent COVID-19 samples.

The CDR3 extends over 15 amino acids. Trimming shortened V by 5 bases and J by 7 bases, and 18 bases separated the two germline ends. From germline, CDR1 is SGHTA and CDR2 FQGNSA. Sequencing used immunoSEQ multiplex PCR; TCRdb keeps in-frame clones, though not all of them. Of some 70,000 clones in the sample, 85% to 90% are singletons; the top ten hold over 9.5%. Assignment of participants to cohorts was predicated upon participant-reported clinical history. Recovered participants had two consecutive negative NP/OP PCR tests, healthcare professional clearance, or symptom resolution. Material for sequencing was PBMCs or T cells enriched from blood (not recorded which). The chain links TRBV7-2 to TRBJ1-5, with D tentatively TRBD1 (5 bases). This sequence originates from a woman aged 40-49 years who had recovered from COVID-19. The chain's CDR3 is CASSQHGGAGQPQHF. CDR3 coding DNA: TGTGCCAGCAGCCAGCATGGAGGGGCTGGGCAGCCCCAGCATTTT.